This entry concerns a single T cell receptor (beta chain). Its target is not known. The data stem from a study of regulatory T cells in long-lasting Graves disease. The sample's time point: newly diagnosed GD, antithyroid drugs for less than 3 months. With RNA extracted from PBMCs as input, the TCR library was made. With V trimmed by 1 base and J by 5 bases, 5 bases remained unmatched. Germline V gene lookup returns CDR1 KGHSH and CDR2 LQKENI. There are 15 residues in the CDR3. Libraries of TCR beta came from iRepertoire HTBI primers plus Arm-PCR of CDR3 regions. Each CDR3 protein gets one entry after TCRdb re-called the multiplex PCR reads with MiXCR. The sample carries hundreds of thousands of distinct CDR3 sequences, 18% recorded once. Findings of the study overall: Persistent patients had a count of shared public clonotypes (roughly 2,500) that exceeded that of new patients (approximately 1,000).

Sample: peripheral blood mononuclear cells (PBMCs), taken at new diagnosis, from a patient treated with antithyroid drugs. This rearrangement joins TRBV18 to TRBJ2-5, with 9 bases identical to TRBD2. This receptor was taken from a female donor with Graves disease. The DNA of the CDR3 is TGTGCCAGCTCACCACAAGCGGGAGGCGGGGAGACCCAGTACTTC. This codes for CASSPQAGGGETQYF.